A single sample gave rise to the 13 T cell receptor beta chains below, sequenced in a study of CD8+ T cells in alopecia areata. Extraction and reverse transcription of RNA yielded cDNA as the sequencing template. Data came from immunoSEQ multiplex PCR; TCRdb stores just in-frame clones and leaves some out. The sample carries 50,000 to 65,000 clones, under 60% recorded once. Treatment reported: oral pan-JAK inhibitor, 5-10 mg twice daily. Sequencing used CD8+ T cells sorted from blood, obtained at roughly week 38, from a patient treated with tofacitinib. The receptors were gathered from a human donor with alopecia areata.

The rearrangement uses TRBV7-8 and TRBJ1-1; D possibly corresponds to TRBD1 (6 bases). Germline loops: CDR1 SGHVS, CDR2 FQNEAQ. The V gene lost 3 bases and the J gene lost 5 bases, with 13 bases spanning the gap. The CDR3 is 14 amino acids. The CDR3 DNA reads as TGTGCCAGCAGCTTTGGGGGCGGAGGGACTGAAGCTTTCTTT. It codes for CASSFGGGGTEAFF.

The CDR3 DNA follows: TGCAGCGTGGTCGTAACAGGGGGAAGGATATTGGACACTGAAGCTTTCTTT. It codes for CSVVVTGGRILDTEAFF. V usage is TRBV29-1 and J usage is TRBJ1-1, with TRBD1 matching 8 bases. Germline V gives CDR1 SQVTM, CDR2 ANQGSEA. V was clipped by 6 bases and J by 3 bases; unmatched bases: 18. This CDR3 region has 17 residues.

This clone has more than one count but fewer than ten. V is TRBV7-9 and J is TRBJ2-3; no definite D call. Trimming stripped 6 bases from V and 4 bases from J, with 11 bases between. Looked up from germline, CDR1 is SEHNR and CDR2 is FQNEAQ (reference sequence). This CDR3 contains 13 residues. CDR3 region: CASSPRLSDTQYF. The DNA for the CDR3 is TGTGCCAGCAGTCCTCGACTCTCAGATACGCAGTATTTT.

This CDR3 is CASSDDQETQYF. Here the CDR3 DNA reads TGTGCCAGCAGTGATGATCAGGAGACCCAGTACTTC. The gene calls are TRBV25-1 and TRBJ2-5, with D hard to call. The CDR3 sequence is 12 residues long. Deletions cut 3 bases from V and 5 bases from J, with 7 bases between. Germline-derived CDR1 and CDR2 are MGHDK and SYGVNS.

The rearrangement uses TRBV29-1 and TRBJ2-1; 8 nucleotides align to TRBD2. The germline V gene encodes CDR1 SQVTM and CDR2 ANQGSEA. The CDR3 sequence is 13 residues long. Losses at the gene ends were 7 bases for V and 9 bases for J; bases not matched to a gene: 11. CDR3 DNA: TGCAGCGCTCCGGGACTAGTGGTTTTTGAGCAGTTCTTC. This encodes CSAPGLVVFEQFF.

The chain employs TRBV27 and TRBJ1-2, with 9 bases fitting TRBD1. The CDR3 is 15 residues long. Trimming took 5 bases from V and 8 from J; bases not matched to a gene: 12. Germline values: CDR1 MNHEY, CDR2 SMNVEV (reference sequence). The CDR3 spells CASSRLMDRGQGYTF. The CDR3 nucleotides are TGTGCCAGCAGTCGACTCATGGACAGGGGACAAGGCTACACCTTC.

DNA of the CDR3: TGTGCCAGCAGTGAATACGAGAGACCCTCTGGAAACACCATATATTTT. Protein sequence: CASSEYERPSGNTIYF. This rearrangement joins TRBV25-1 to TRBJ1-3; no clear D. The V gene's germline CDR1 is MGHDK and CDR2 SYGVNS. Trimming removed 0 bases at V and 0 bases at J, with 9 bases between. This CDR3 spans 16 amino acids.

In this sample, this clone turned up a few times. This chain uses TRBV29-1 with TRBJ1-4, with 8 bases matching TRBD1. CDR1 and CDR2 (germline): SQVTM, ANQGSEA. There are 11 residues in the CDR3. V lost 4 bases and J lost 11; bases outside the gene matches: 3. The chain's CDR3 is CSVVAGGKLFF. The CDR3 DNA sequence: TGCAGCGTTGTGGCAGGGGGCAAACTGTTTTTT.

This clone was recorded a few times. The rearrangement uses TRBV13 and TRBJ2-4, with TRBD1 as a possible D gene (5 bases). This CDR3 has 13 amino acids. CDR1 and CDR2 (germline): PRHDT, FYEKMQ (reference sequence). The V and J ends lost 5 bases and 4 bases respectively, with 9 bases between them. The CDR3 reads CASSPTEKNIQYF. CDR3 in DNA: TGTGCCAGCAGCCCGACAGAGAAAAACATTCAGTACTTC.

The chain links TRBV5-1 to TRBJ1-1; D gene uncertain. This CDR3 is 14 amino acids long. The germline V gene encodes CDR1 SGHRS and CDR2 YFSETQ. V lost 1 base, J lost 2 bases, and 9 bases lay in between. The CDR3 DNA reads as TGCGCCAGCAGCTTGAGTTCTGGAAACACTGAAGCTTTCTTT. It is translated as CASSLSSGNTEAFF.

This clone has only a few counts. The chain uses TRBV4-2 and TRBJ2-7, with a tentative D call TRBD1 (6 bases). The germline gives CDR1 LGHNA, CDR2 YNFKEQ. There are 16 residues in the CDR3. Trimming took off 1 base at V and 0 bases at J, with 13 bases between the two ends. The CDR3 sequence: CASSQGVQGSSYEQYF. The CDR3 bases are TGTGCCAGCAGCCAAGGTGTACAGGGAAGCTCCTACGAGCAGTACTTC.

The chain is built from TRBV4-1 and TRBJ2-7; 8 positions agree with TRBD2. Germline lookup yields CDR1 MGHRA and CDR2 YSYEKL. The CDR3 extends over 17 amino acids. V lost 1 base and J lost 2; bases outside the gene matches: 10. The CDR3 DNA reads TGCGCCAGCAGCCAAGCATTCGGGACTAGACAGACCTACGAGCAGTACTTC. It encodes CASSQAFGTRQTYEQYF.

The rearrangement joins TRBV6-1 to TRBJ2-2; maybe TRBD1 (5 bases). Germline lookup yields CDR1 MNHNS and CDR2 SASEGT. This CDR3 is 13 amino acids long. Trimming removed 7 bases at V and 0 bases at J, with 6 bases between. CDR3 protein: CASTGTNTGELFF. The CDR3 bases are TGTGCCAGCACAGGGACGAACACCGGGGAGCTGTTTTTT.